Presented here are 8 T cell receptor beta chains from one specimen sequenced in a study of cytomegalovirus exposure and HLA in healthy donors. PCR employed 60 Vbeta and 13 Jbeta primers. Data came from immunoSEQ multiplex PCR; TCRdb stores just in-frame clones and leaves some out. The sample includes around 110,000 clones, around 73% of them seen just once. The sequenced sample consisted of PBMCs. All receptors come from a man between 25 and 39 years old in good health and CMV-seronegative.

The chain uses TRBV14 and TRBJ1-4; D is unclear. Germline lookup yields CDR1 SGHDN and CDR2 FVKESK. The CDR3 runs 15 residues. V lost 5 bases and J 3 bases, leaving 13 bases between the germline ends. The CDR3 DNA sequence: TGTGCCAGCAGCTCCCCGGGAGCCCCTAATGAAAAACTGTTTTTT. Translated, it gives CASSSPGAPNEKLFF.

Only a few counts were recorded for this clone. The chain couples TRBV7-9 to TRBJ2-2, with D maybe TRBD2 (5 bases). V was cut by 5 bases and J by 1 base, with 11 bases left in between. CDR1 is SEHNR and CDR2 is FQNEAQ in the germline V gene (reference sequence). The CDR3 consists of 15 residues. CDR3 sequence (DNA): TGTGCCAGCAGCCGAATGGGAGAGAACACCGGGGAGCTGTTTTTT. This encodes CASSRMGENTGELFF.

This chain uses TRBV30 with TRBJ1-2; 8 bases map to TRBD1. Germline V lookup: CDR1 GTSNPN, CDR2 SVGIG (reference sequence). The length of the CDR3 is 16 residues. The trim removed 6 bases at V and 5 bases at J, leaving 17 bases unmatched. The CDR3 sequence: CACLPGQGALGYGYTF. CDR3 DNA: TGTGCCTGCCTCCCAGGGCAGGGGGCGTTGGGTTATGGCTACACCTTC.

The rearrangement joins TRBV28 to TRBJ1-1; maybe TRBD1 (6 bases). The CDR3 spans 16 residues. Per germline, CDR1 MDHEN and CDR2 SYDVKM. Trimming removed 1 base at V and 5 bases at J, with 17 bases between. This CDR3 reads CASSLSGVGAGTEAFF. The DNA for the CDR3 is TGTGCCAGCAGTTTATCAGGGGTGGGAGCGGGGACTGAAGCTTTCTTT.

This clone was observed a few times. The chain carries TRBV7-3 and TRBJ2-6, with 7 bases that match TRBD1. CDR3 length equals 15 residues. J lost 3 bases, V lost 2 bases, and 1 base had no gene match. Germline V gives CDR1 SGHTA, CDR2 FQGTGA. The CDR3 loop reads CASSLAGGGANVLTF. The CDR3 DNA sequence: TGTGCCAGCAGCTTAGCAGGGGGTGGGGCCAACGTCCTGACTTTC.

The rearrangement links TRBV19 to TRBJ2-2; 8 nucleotides line up with TRBD2. J gave up 4 bases and V 7 bases, and 5 bases lay outside the gene matches. CDR1 is LNHDA and CDR2 is SQIVND in the germline V gene (reference sequence). The CDR3 has 14 residues. The DNA of the CDR3 is TGTGCCAGTAATACCGGGAGGGGCACCGGGGAGCTGTTTTTT. This sequence encodes CASNTGRGTGELFF. The whole variable domain, remainder taken from reference TRBV19 and TRBJ2-2, is DGGITQSPKYLFRKEGQNVTLSCEQNLNHDAMYWYRQDPGQGLRLIYYSQIVNDFQKGDIAEGYSVSREKKESFPLTVTSAQKNPTAFYLCASNTGRGTGELFFGEGSRLTVL.

The chain links TRBV7-9 to TRBJ1-1, with D maybe TRBD1 (6 bases). CDR3 size: 12 residues. Trimming cost V 5 bases and J 8 bases, with 12 bases left between them. CDR1 and CDR2 (germline): SEHNR, FQNEAQ (reference sequence). CDR3 amino acids: CASSRNRAEAFF. CDR3 nucleotides: TGTGCCAGCAGCCGGAACAGGGCCGAAGCTTTCTTT. Supplemented by reference TRBV7-9 and TRBJ1-1, the full variable domain reads DTGVSQNPRHKITKRGQNVTFRCDPISEHNRLYWYRQTLGQGPEFLTYFQNEAQLEKSRLLSDRFSAERPKGSFSTLEIQRTEQGDSAMYLCASSRNRAEAFFGQGTRLTVV.

This chain uses TRBV5-1 with TRBJ2-3, with D perhaps matching TRBD2 (5 bases). This CDR3 spans 14 amino acids. Germline CDR1 reads SGHRS; CDR2 reads YFSETQ. Trimming removed 4 bases at V and 0 bases at J, with 9 bases between. CDR3 sequence: CASSIRLSTDTQYF. The CDR3 nucleotides are TGCGCCAGCAGCATTAGACTAAGCACAGATACGCAGTATTTT.